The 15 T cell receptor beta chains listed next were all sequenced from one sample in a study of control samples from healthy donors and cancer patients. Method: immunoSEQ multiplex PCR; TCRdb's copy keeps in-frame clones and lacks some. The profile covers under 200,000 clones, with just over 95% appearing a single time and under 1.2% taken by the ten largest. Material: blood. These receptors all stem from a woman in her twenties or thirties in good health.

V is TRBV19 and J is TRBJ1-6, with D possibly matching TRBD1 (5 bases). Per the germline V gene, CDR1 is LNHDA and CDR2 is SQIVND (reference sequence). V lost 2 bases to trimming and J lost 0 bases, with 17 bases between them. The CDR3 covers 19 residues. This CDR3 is CASSISSYKGSSYNSPLHF. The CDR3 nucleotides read TGTGCCAGTAGTATATCTAGCTACAAGGGGAGCTCCTATAATTCACCCCTCCACTTT.

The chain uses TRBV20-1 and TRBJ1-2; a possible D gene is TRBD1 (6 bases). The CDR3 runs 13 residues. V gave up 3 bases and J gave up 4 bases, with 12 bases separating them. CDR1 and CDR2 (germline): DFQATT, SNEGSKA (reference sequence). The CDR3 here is CSASRGRGYGYTF. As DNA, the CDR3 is TGCAGTGCTAGTCGAGGCAGGGGCTATGGCTACACCTTC.

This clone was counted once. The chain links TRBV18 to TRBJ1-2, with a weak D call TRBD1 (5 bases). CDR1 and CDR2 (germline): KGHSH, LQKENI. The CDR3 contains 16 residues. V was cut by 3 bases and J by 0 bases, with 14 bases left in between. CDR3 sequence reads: CASSPIVREPNYGYTF. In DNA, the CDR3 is TGTGCCAGCTCACCGATTGTCAGGGAGCCTAACTATGGCTACACCTTC.

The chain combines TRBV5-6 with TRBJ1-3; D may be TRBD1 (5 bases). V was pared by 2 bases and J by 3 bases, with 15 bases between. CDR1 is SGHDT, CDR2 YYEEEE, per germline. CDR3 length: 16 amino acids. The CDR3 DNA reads TGTGCCAGCAGCTTCTCACGGGACGTCGTTGGAAACACCATATATTTT. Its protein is CASSFSRDVVGNTIYF.

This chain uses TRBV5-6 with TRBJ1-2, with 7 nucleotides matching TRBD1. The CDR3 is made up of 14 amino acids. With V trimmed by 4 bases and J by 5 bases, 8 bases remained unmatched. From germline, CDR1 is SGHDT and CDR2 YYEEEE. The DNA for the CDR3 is TGTGCCAGCAGCCGGACAGGATCTCTATATGGCTACACCTTC. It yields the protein CASSRTGSLYGYTF. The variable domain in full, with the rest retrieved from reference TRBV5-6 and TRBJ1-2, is DAGVTQSPTHLIKTRGQQVTLRCSPKSGHDTVSWYQQALGQGPQFIFQYYEEEERQRGNFPDRFSGHQFPNYSSELNVNALLLGDSALYLCASSRTGSLYGYTFGSGTRLTVV.

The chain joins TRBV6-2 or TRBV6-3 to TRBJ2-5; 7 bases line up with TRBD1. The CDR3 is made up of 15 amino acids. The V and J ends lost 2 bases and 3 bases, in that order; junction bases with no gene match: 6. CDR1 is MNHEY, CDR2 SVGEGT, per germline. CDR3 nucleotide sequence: TGTGCCAGCAGTTACCCGACCACAGGGGAAGAGACCCAGTACTTC. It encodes CASSYPTTGEETQYF.

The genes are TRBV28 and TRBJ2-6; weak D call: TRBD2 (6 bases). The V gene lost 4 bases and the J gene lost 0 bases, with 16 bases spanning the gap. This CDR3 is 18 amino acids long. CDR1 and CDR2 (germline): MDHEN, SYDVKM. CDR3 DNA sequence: TGTGCCAGCAGTTATATACGGGGAGGAAGCTCTGGGGCCAACGTCCTGACTTTC. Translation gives CASSYIRGGSSGANVLTF.

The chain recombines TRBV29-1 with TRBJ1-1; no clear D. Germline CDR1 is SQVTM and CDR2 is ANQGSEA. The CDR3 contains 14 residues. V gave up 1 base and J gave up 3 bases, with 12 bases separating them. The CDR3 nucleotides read TGCAGCGTTGAAGGGATCTATTCGGACACTGAAGCTTTCTTT. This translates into CSVEGIYSDTEAFF. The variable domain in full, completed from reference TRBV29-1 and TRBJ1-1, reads SAVISQKPSRDICQRGTSLTIQCQVDSQVTMMFWYRQQPGQSLTLIATANQGSEATYESGFVIDKFPISRPNLTFSTLTVSNMSPEDSSIYLCSVEGIYSDTEAFFGQGTRLTVV.

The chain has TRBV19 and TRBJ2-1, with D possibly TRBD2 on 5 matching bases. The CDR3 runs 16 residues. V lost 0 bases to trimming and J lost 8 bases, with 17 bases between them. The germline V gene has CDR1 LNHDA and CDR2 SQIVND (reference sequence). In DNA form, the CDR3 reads TGTGCCAGTAGTATAGATCCACCCGCCGAGGGCCATGAGCAGTTCTTC. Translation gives CASSIDPPAEGHEQFF.

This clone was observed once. As DNA, the CDR3 is TGTGCCAGCAGCTCCTTAGCGGGAGGTATGGAGACCCAGTACTTC. Amino acids: CASSSLAGGMETQYF. The rearrangement joins TRBV7-8 to TRBJ2-5; 10 positions agree with TRBD2. From germline, CDR1 is SGHVS and CDR2 FQNEAQ. CDR3 size: 15 residues. Unmatched junction bases numbered 7, after V lost 4 bases and J lost 5 bases.

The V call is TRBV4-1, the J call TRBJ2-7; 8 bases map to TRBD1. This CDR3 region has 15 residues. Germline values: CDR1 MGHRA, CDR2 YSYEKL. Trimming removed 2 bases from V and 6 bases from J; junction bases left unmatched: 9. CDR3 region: CASSQLSIRGLEQYF. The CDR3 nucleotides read TGCGCCAGCAGCCAATTAAGTATCAGGGGGCTCGAGCAGTACTTC.

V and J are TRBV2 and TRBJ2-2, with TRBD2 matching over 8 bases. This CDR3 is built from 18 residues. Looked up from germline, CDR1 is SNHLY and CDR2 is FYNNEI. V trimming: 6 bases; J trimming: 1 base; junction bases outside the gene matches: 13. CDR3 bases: TGTGCCAGCAGCCCACGCCCTGGTAGCGGGAAGAACACCGGGGAGCTGTTTTTT. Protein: CASSPRPGSGKNTGELFF.

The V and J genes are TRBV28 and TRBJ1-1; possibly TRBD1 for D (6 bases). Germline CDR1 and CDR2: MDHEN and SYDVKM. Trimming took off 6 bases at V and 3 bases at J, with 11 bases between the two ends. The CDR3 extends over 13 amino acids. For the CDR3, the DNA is TGTGCCAGCAGGGCGGACAGCCACACTGAAGCTTTCTTT. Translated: CASRADSHTEAFF.

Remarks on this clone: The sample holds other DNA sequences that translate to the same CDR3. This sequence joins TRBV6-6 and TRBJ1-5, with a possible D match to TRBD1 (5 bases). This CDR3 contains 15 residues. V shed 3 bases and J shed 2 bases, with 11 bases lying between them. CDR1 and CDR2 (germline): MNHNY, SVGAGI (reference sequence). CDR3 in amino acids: CASSYRGDGNQPQHF. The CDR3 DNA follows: TGTGCCAGCAGTTATAGAGGGGATGGCAATCAGCCCCAGCATTTT.

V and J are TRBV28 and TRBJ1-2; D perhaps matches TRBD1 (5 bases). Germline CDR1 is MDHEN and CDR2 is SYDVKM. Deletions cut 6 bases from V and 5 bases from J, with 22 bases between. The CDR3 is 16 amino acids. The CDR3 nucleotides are TGTGCCAGCAGGGGGGAGGGCCTGTTTTCCCGGTATGGCTACACCTTC. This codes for CASRGEGLFSRYGYTF.